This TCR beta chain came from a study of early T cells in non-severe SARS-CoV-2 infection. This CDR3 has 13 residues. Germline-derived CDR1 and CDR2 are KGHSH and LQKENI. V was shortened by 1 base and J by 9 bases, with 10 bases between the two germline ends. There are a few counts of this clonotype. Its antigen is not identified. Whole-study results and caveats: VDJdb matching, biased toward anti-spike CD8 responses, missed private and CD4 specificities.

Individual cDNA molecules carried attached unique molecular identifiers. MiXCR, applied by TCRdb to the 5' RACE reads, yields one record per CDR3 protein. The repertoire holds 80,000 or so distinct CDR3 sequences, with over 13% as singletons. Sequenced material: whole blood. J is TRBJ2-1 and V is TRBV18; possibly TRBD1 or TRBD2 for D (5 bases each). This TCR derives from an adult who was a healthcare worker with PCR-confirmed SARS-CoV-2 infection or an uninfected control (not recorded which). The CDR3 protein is CASSPLGRPEQFF. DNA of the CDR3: TGTGCCAGCTCACCACTGGGACGTCCTGAGCAGTTCTTC.